Listed below are T cell receptor beta chains from one sample, sequenced in a study of T cell responses to AZD1222 COVID-19 vaccine. Method: immunoSEQ multiplex PCR; TCRdb's copy keeps in-frame clones and lacks some. This sample has 65,000 to 95,000 clones, with 75% to 85% found just once. Sample: peripheral blood, taken on day 0 of AZD1222 vaccination. These receptors were obtained from an adult in good health. CDR3s include the opening cysteine and the closing phenylalanine or tryptophan. D genes are given only for firm matches. Clone size is stated in some rows and not others, as once, few, many or a class when expanded.

.	TRBV19	.	TRBJ2-4	13	CASRNRGGGIQYF	TGTGCCAGTAGAAACAGGGGAGGAGGGATTCAGTACTTC
medium-sized	TRBV14	.	TRBJ1-1	15	CASSQEGALGTEAFF	TGTGCCAGCAGCCAAGAAGGGGCGCTTGGCACTGAAGCTTTCTTT
.	TRBV5-1	.	TRBJ1-2	14	CASSLDGTNYGYTF	TGCGCCAGCAGCTTGGATGGCACCAACTATGGCTACACCTTC
once	TRBV5-1	.	TRBJ2-3	13	CASSSGPADTQYF	TGCGCCAGCAGCTCAGGCCCGGCAGATACGCAGTATTTT
.	TRBV28	TRBD2	TRBJ2-2	18	CASRLRTSGVSHTGELFF	TGTGCCAGCAGACTCCGGACTAGCGGGGTTTCACACACCGGGGAGCTGTTTTTT
.	TRBV3-1/TRBV3-2	.	TRBJ1-1	14	CASSPGAMNTEAFF	TGTGCCAGCTCCCCAGGCGCCATGAACACTGAAGCTTTCTTT
.	TRBV19	.	TRBJ1-1	13	CASSQTGNAEAFF	TGTGCCAGTAGTCAAACAGGGAACGCTGAAGCTTTCTTT
.	TRBV12-5	.	TRBJ1-1	13	CASGGGPNTEAFF	TGTGCTAGTGGGGGGGGCCCGAACACTGAAGCTTTCTTT
.	TRBV30	.	TRBJ1-4	14	CAWSVRGAGEKLFF	TGTGCCTGGAGTGTACGGGGAGCCGGGGAAAAACTGTTTTTT
.	TRBV6-5	.	TRBJ2-2	15	CASSLPGTPTGELFF	TGTGCCAGCAGCCTACCCGGGACTCCCACCGGGGAGCTGTTTTTT
.	TRBV6-1	.	TRBJ1-1	13	CASSEFENTEAFF	TGTGCCAGCAGTGAATTTGAAAACACTGAAGCTTTCTTT
.	TRBV9	.	TRBJ2-1	15	CASSVGQNPYNEQFF	TGTGCCAGCAGCGTAGGACAGAATCCCTACAATGAGCAGTTCTTC
.	TRBV5-1	TRBD2	TRBJ2-1	15	CASSLDSGRVNEQFF	TGCGCCAGCAGCTTGGATAGCGGGAGGGTAAATGAGCAGTTCTTC
once	TRBV15	TRBD1	TRBJ1-3	15	CATSRADRAKNTIYF	TGTGCCACCAGCAGAGCAGACAGGGCTAAAAACACCATATATTTT
.	TRBV18	TRBD2	TRBJ2-1	16	CASSPPSAGVYNEQFF	TGTGCCAGCTCACCACCGTCAGCGGGAGTCTACAATGAGCAGTTCTTC
.	TRBV6-5	TRBD1	TRBJ1-4	14	CASRTTGSGEKLFF	TGTGCCAGCAGAACGACAGGGAGTGGTGAAAAACTGTTTTTT
.	TRBV11-2	.	TRBJ1-3	15	CASSGQPISGNTIYF	TGTGCCAGCAGCGGACAGCCTATCTCTGGAAACACCATATATTTT
.	TRBV6-5	.	TRBJ2-1	15	CASSKQGILGNEQFF	TGTGCCAGCAGTAAACAGGGCATCCTGGGCAATGAGCAGTTCTTC
.	TRBV11-2	.	TRBJ2-7	16	CASSPLEGGPGYEQYF	TGTGCCAGCAGCCCCCTAGAGGGGGGCCCGGGCTACGAGCAGTACTTC
.	TRBV28	.	TRBJ1-4	13	CASSQTPDEKLFF	TGTGCCAGCAGCCAAACTCCCGATGAAAAACTGTTTTTT
.	TRBV4-1	.	TRBJ1-2	14	CASSLSRQDYGYTF	TGCGCCAGCAGCCTTTCCCGCCAGGACTATGGCTACACCTTC
.	TRBV11-2	.	TRBJ2-1	15	CASSWPRSSYNEQFF	TGTGCCAGCAGCTGGCCGCGAAGCTCCTACAATGAGCAGTTCTTC
many	TRBV27	TRBD2	TRBJ2-3	13	CASSSGGGDTQYF	TGTGCCAGCAGTTCTGGGGGGGGAGATACGCAGTATTTT
.	TRBV15	TRBD1	TRBJ1-5	16	CATSRDDRGFNQPQHF	TGTGCCACCAGCAGAGACGACAGGGGCTTCAATCAGCCCCAGCATTTT
.	TRBV28	.	TRBJ1-6	12	CASSSGVSPLHF	TGTGCCAGCAGTTCAGGGGTATCACCCCTCCACTTT
.	TRBV6-5	TRBD1	TRBJ1-2	15	CASSNPGQVNYGYTF	TGTGCCAGCAGTAATCCGGGACAGGTTAACTATGGCTACACCTTC
.	TRBV5-4	TRBD2	TRBJ2-7	13	CASSLAGGNEQYF	TGTGCCAGCAGCTTGGCGGGAGGAAACGAGCAGTACTTC
.	TRBV5-1	.	TRBJ2-3	13	CASSSGWTDTQYF	TGCGCCAGCAGCTCAGGCTGGACAGATACGCAGTATTTT
few	TRBV30	.	TRBJ1-1	13	CALGRKVNTEAFF	TGTGCCTTAGGTAGGAAGGTCAACACTGAAGCTTTCTTT
.	TRBV11-2	.	TRBJ2-2	15	CASSLGLLNTGELFF	TGTGCCAGCAGCTTGGGACTCTTAAACACCGGGGAGCTGTTTTTT
once	TRBV25-1	.	TRBJ1-4	17	CASSLGTSGKANEKLFF	TGTGCCAGCTCCCTTGGGACCTCCGGGAAGGCTAATGAAAAACTGTTTTTT
.	TRBV19	.	TRBJ2-7	13	CASRDQGSHEQYF	TGTGCCAGCCGGGACCAGGGTTCCCACGAGCAGTACTTC
.	TRBV10-3	.	TRBJ2-7	12	CAISEGSYEQYF	TGTGCCATCAGTGAGGGGAGTTACGAGCAGTACTTC
once	TRBV2	TRBD2	TRBJ2-1	14	CASSGTSVKDEQFF	TGTGCCAGCAGTGGGACTAGCGTTAAGGATGAGCAGTTCTTC
.	TRBV6-6	.	TRBJ2-7	14	CASSYSAAGYEQYF	TGTGCCAGCAGTTACTCAGCCGCGGGCTACGAGCAGTACTTC
.	TRBV18	TRBD1	TRBJ1-2	16	CASSPSRGPETHGYTF	TGTGCCAGCTCACCGAGTAGGGGGCCAGAGACCCACGGCTACACCTTC
.	TRBV5-1	TRBD1	TRBJ2-6	20	CASSLEFSGQGFSGANVLTF	TGCGCCAGCAGCTTGGAATTTTCGGGACAGGGGTTCTCTGGGGCCAACGTCCTGACTTTC
few	TRBV19	.	TRBJ2-6	15	CASSPDHSGANVLTF	TGTGCCAGTAGCCCGGACCACTCTGGGGCCAACGTCCTGACTTTC
.	TRBV30	.	TRBJ1-6	13	CAWSVRGNSPLHF	TGTGCCTGGAGTGTACGGGGGAATTCACCCCTCCACTTT
.	TRBV2	TRBD2	TRBJ2-3	20	CASSVPGLAGGLSSTDTQYF	TGTGCCAGCAGCGTACCGGGACTAGCGGGGGGACTCTCTAGCACAGATACGCAGTATTTT
.	TRBV7-9	.	TRBJ2-3	13	CASSLGKRDTQYF	TGTGCCAGCAGCTTAGGGAAGCGTGATACGCAGTATTTT
.	TRBV19	.	TRBJ2-1	15	CASTPQGGAYNEQFF	TGTGCCAGTACTCCACAGGGTGGGGCTTACAATGAGCAGTTCTTC
few	TRBV6-5	.	TRBJ1-1	15	CASSYAFRESTEAFF	TGTGCCAGCAGTTACGCCTTCAGGGAAAGCACTGAAGCTTTCTTT
.	TRBV7-8	.	TRBJ1-1	13	CASSPGRDGEAFF	TGTGCCAGCAGCCCAGGCAGGGACGGTGAAGCTTTCTTT